The 31 T cell receptor beta chains given below trace back to one sample, sequenced in a study of cytomegalovirus exposure and HLA in healthy donors. 13 Jbeta primers and 60 Vbeta primers were used for the PCR. TCRdb's table, derived via immunoSEQ multiplex PCR, lists solely in-frame clones and lacks some. The sample lists 72,000 or so clones, less than 80% occurring once. Source material: PBMCs. Source of these receptors: a woman between 45 and 60 years old in good health and CMV-seronegative.

The gene calls are TRBV21-1 and TRBJ2-2; the table's D call, TRBD1, was not checked against the DNA. TRBV21-1 is an annotated pseudogene. The CDR3 is made up of 19 amino acids. In DNA, the CDR3 is TGTGCCATCTTCCTACCTAGGACAGGGGCTATCCGAGGCACCGGGGAGCTGTTTTTT. Translating it yields CAIFLPRTGAIRGTGELFF.

This clone was found a few times. The junction departs from germline at one end; a sequencing error may be responsible. The rearrangement joins TRBV19 to TRBJ2-7, with a weak D call TRBD1 (5 bases). This CDR3 has 13 amino acids. Germline V gene sequence: CDR1 LNHDA, CDR2 SQIVND (reference sequence). CDR3 DNA: TGTGCCAGTAGTATCCCGGGTGGGGCCACATTTTCCTTC. Protein sequence: CASSIPGGATFSF.

This clone was seen more than once but under ten times. The rearrangement uses TRBV7-3 and TRBJ2-2; no clear D. The germline V gene has CDR1 SGHTA and CDR2 FQGTGA. CDR3 size: 12 residues. Trimming removed 4 bases from V and 7 bases from J, with 7 bases in between. The CDR3 DNA sequence: TGTGCCAGCAGCTCAAACGGCGGGGAGCTGTTTTTT. This codes for CASSSNGGELFF. The whole variable domain, filled in from reference TRBV7-3 and TRBJ2-2, reads GAGVSQTPSNKVTEKGKYVELRCDPISGHTALYWYRQSLGQGPEFLIYFQGTGAADDSGLPNDRFFAVRPEGSVSTLKIQRTERGDSAVYLCASSSNGGELFFGEGSRLTVL.

This clone was detected once. This chain joins TRBV11-2 and TRBJ1-1; no reliable D call. V was trimmed by 5 bases and J by 1 base, leaving 8 bases between them. Germline-derived CDR1 and CDR2 are SGHAT and FQNNGV. CDR3 length: 13 amino acids. Here the CDR3 DNA reads TGTGCCAGCAGCCACGGTGGGAACACTGAAGCTTTCTTT. Its translation: CASSHGGNTEAFF.

A note on this clone: This CDR3 fails to terminate in the conserved phenylalanine or tryptophan, so it likely reflects a read error. The DNA is left out, because the CDR3 cannot be placed on it with certainty; the CDR3 is given as TCRdb lists it. The CDR3 protein is CASSSPRHSI. The V call is TRBV7-8, the J call TRBJ1-2; the listed D gene, TRBD1, was not tested against the DNA. The CDR3 totals 10 residues, both ends included. Germline V gene sequence: CDR1 SGHVS, CDR2 FQNEAQ.

This clone was counted a few times. The genes are TRBV6-1 and TRBJ2-7; a weak D match, TRBD2 (6 bases). Germline loops: CDR1 MNHNS, CDR2 SASEGT. The CDR3 covers 14 residues. Trimming took 5 bases from V and 3 from J, leaving 14 bases between them. The CDR3, as DNA: TGTGCCAGCAGTCCCCTCGGCGGGGACTACGAGCAGTACTTC. Its protein product is CASSPLGGDYEQYF.

This clone came up once. The rearrangement links TRBV9 to TRBJ1-2, with 8 bases identical to TRBD1. CDR3 length equals 12 residues. Germline V gene sequence: CDR1 SGDLS, CDR2 YYNGEE. V lost 4 bases and J lost 8; bases outside the gene matches: 4. The chain's CDR3 is CASSLRDRGYTF. The CDR3 DNA is TGTGCCAGCAGCCTCCGGGACAGGGGCTACACCTTC. Variable domain in full (rest from reference TRBV9 and TRBJ1-2): DSGVTQTPKHLITATGQRVTLRCSPRSGDLSVYWYQQSLDQGLQFLIQYYNGEERAKGNILERFSAQQFPDLHSELNLSSLELGDSALYFCASSLRDRGYTFGSGTRLTVV.

The chain is built from TRBV5-1 and TRBJ2-3; 7 bases agree with TRBD2. Per the germline V gene, CDR1 is SGHRS and CDR2 is YFSETQ. The length of the CDR3 is 14 residues. Trimming removed 0 bases from V and 5 bases from J; junction bases left unmatched: 3. The CDR3 bases are TGCGCCAGCAGCTTGGTGGGACTACTAGATACGCAGTATTTT. Translating it yields CASSLVGLLDTQYF.

The chain joins TRBV28 to TRBJ2-7; TRBD2 is a possible D gene (6 bases). CDR3 length equals 12 residues. Germline V CDR1 and CDR2: MDHEN, SYDVKM. Trimming took 3 bases from V and 6 from J, leaving 9 bases between them. The CDR3 coding sequence is TGTGCCAGCAGTTTGGGGACTTCCGAGCAGTACTTC. Translation: CASSLGTSEQYF.

This clone appeared a single time. The chain carries TRBV7-2 and TRBJ1-4; D uncertain. V was trimmed by 2 bases and J by 7 bases, leaving 14 bases between them. CDR3 size: 15 residues. Germline CDR1 reads SGHTA; CDR2 reads FQGNSA. CDR3 loop: CASSLYRASFEKLFF. Written as DNA, the CDR3 is TGTGCCAGCAGCTTATATCGCGCCTCGTTTGAAAAACTGTTTTTT.

The chain couples TRBV28 to TRBJ1-5; D perhaps matches TRBD1 (6 bases). Germline loops: CDR1 MDHEN, CDR2 SYDVKM. This CDR3 has 15 amino acids. V was trimmed by 5 bases and J by 3 bases, leaving 14 bases between them. The CDR3 sequence is CASSPPTGTNQPQHF. The CDR3 region has the DNA TGTGCCAGCAGTCCCCCCACAGGGACCAATCAGCCCCAGCATTTT.

This clone was detected only a few times. The V and J genes are TRBV5-5 and TRBJ2-3; D uncertain. The CDR3 runs 14 residues. Germline loops: CDR1 SGHKS, CDR2 YYEKEE (reference sequence). The germline V and J ends were trimmed by 2 bases and 0 bases, with 7 bases remaining between them. CDR3 in DNA: TGTGCCAGCAGCTTTGGCAGGAGCACAGATACGCAGTATTTT. Translated: CASSFGRSTDTQYF.

The V call is TRBV5-6, the J call TRBJ2-7; D perhaps matches TRBD2 (7 bases). Trimming stripped 6 bases from V and 4 bases from J, with 14 bases between. This CDR3 contains 13 residues. Germline V gene data show CDR1 as SGHDT and CDR2 as YYEEEE. The CDR3 coding sequence is TGTGCCAGCACAAGGGGGGGCGTGTACGAGCAGTACTTC. As protein: CASTRGGVYEQYF. Combining the CDR3 with reference TRBV5-6 and TRBJ2-7 gives the whole variable domain DAGVTQSPTHLIKTRGQQVTLRCSPKSGHDTVSWYQQALGQGPQFIFQYYEEEERQRGNFPDRFSGHQFPNYSSELNVNALLLGDSALYLCASTRGGVYEQYFGPGTRLTVT.

In regard to this clone: One junction end disagrees with the germline gene, perhaps due to a read error. V gene TRBV30 combines with J gene TRBJ2-7; 7 bases match TRBD1. This CDR3 is built from 12 residues. The germline gives CDR1 GTSNPN, CDR2 SVGIG (reference sequence). The CDR3 nucleotides read TGTGCCGGGAGAGCAGGGGGCTACGAGCAGTACTTC. Its translation: CAGRAGGYEQYF.

The chain has TRBV4-3 and TRBJ1-1; no definite D call. There are 15 residues in the CDR3. Germline V CDR1 and CDR2: LGHNA, YSLEER. V gave up 4 bases and J gave up 1 base, with 13 bases separating them. The CDR3 loop is CASSPLGSRNTEAFF. The CDR3 nucleotides read TGCGCCAGCAGCCCCCTCGGTAGTCGGAACACTGAAGCTTTCTTT.

This clone appeared a few times. The genes are TRBV7-9 and TRBJ2-7; D perhaps matches TRBD2 (6 bases). Trimming pared 5 bases from V and 2 bases from J, leaving 7 bases between. CDR3 size: 12 residues. The germline V gene has CDR1 SEHNR and CDR2 FQNEAQ (reference sequence). For the CDR3, the DNA is TGTGCCAGCAGCCGCGGGGCCTACGAGCAGTACTTC. It encodes CASSRGAYEQYF.

This clone was found once. The chain recombines TRBV5-1 with TRBJ2-2, with D possibly matching TRBD2 (5 bases). The CDR3 totals 17 residues. V shed 0 bases and J shed 2 bases, with 14 bases lying between them. The V gene's germline CDR1 is SGHRS and CDR2 YFSETQ. The CDR3: CASSLGKGGVNTGELFF. In DNA, the CDR3 is TGCGCCAGCAGCTTGGGGAAAGGAGGCGTCAACACCGGGGAGCTGTTTTTT.

V and J are TRBV28 and TRBJ2-7; TRBD1 is a possible D gene (5 bases). Germline V lookup: CDR1 MDHEN, CDR2 SYDVKM. V was pared by 6 bases and J by 1 base, with 10 bases between. There are 13 residues in the CDR3. The CDR3, as DNA: TGTGCCAGCAGATCAGGGTTGTCCTACGAGCAGTACTTC. Translation: CASRSGLSYEQYF.

The chain couples TRBV2 to TRBJ1-4; 7 nucleotides agree with TRBD1. In germline, CDR1 is SNHLY, CDR2 FYNNEI. CDR3 length: 15 amino acids. Losses at the gene ends were 3 bases for V and 1 base for J; bases not matched to a gene: 2. Written as DNA, the CDR3 is TGTGCCAGCAGTGATAGGGGGCAAACTAATGAAAAACTGTTTTTT. Translating gives CASSDRGQTNEKLFF.

This clone came up a few times. The rearrangement joins TRBV5-1 to TRBJ1-1, with D possibly matching TRBD1 (6 bases). Germline V gene data show CDR1 as SGHRS and CDR2 as YFSETQ. V dropped 0 bases and J dropped 3 bases, with 9 bases sitting between them. This CDR3 comprises 14 residues. This chain's CDR3 is CASSLEQGYTEAFF. The CDR3 DNA reads as TGCGCCAGCAGCTTGGAACAGGGATACACTGAAGCTTTCTTT.

This clone was seen more than once but under ten times. This chain uses TRBV7-2 with TRBJ1-5, with D perhaps TRBD1 (5 bases). The germline V and J ends were trimmed by 3 bases and 5 bases, with 11 bases remaining between them. Germline V gene data show CDR1 as SGHTA and CDR2 as FQGNSA. The CDR3 runs to 14 residues. The DNA for the CDR3 is TGTGCCAGCAGCTTGGGGGGGGATTATCAGCCCCAGCATTTT. This translates into CASSLGGDYQPQHF.

V and J are TRBV18 and TRBJ2-5; 7 bases align to TRBD1. J was trimmed by 2 bases and V by 5 bases; bases with no gene match: 8. CDR3 length: 15 amino acids. Germline CDR1 is KGHSH and CDR2 is LQKENI. The CDR3 region has the DNA TGTGCCAGCTCATCTGTCCCGGGACAGCAAGAGACCCAGTACTTC. Protein product: CASSSVPGQQETQYF. Looking up the rest from reference TRBV18 and TRBJ2-5 gives the full variable domain: NAGVMQNPRHLVRRRGQEARLRCSPMKGHSHVYWYRQLPEEGLKFMVYLQKENIIDESGMPKERFSAEFPKEGPSILRIQQVVRGDSAAYFCASSSVPGQQETQYFGPGTRLLVL.

The rearrangement links TRBV23-1 to TRBJ2-3; tentative D call: TRBD2 (5 bases). TRBV23-1 belongs to the ORF category, with a function that is uncertain. This CDR3 is built from 10 residues. Trimming left V 8 bases short and J 9 bases short, with 9 bases between. The CDR3 DNA reads as TGCGCCAGCCGCCGGGAAACGCAGTATTTT. Translating gives CASRRETQYF.

This clone has more than one count but fewer than ten. The CDR3 nucleotides read TGTGCCAGCAGCCTTAGCGCCGGGACAGGGGCCTACGAGCAGTACTTC. Its translation: CASSLSAGTGAYEQYF. The rearrangement uses TRBV9 and TRBJ2-7; 10 bases align to TRBD1. The CDR3 is 16 amino acids. Germline trimming cut 4 bases from V and 2 bases from J; bases unmatched to any gene: 9. Germline V gene lookup returns CDR1 SGDLS and CDR2 YYNGEE. The entire variable domain, with the rest obtained from reference TRBV9 and TRBJ2-7, is as follows: DSGVTQTPKHLITATGQRVTLRCSPRSGDLSVYWYQQSLDQGLQFLIQYYNGEERAKGNILERFSAQQFPDLHSELNLSSLELGDSALYFCASSLSAGTGAYEQYFGPGTRLTVT.

The CDR3 coding sequence is TGTGCCAGCACTAAGTACCAAGAGACCCAGTACTTC. Protein: CASTKYQETQYF. The chain combines TRBV7-2 with TRBJ2-5; unclear D gene. V shed 7 bases and J shed 0 bases, with 6 bases lying between them. This CDR3 contains 12 residues. The germline gives CDR1 SGHTA, CDR2 FQGNSA.

The genes are TRBV9 and TRBJ2-7, with 13 positions matching TRBD2. The junction had 8 bases not matched to a gene; V was cut back by 0 bases and J by 2 bases. CDR3 length: 18 residues. Germline V gene data show CDR1 as SGDLS and CDR2 as YYNGEE. CDR3 nucleotide sequence: TGTGCCAGCAGCGTAGGACTAGCGGGAGGCACAAAACCCTACGAGCAGTACTTC. Amino acids: CASSVGLAGGTKPYEQYF.

The rearrangement uses TRBV5-6 and TRBJ2-5; a possible D gene is TRBD1 (6 bases). Trimming cost V 5 bases and J 2 bases, with 13 bases left between them. The CDR3 runs 14 residues. Germline CDR1 reads SGHDT; CDR2 reads YYEEEE. The CDR3 region is CASSPWGRQETQYF. The CDR3 DNA reads as TGTGCCAGCAGTCCGTGGGGGCGGCAAGAGACCCAGTACTTC.

By proportion, this clone is medium-sized. CDR3 coding DNA: TGCGCCAGCAGCCAGTTCCAGGGGAACACCGGGGAGCTGTTTTTT. Its translation is CASSQFQGNTGELFF. The rearrangement uses TRBV4-1 and TRBJ2-2; possible D gene TRBD1, 5 bases. With 3 bases removed from V and 1 base from J, the gap between germline ends came to 9 bases. The CDR3 extends over 15 amino acids. Germline V lookup: CDR1 MGHRA, CDR2 YSYEKL.

The chain combines TRBV4-3 with TRBJ2-7; possible D gene TRBD1, 6 bases. This CDR3 is 14 amino acids long. The germline CDR1 and CDR2 sequences are LGHNA and YSLEER. Between the trimmed V and J ends, which lost 0 bases and 3 bases, there was a span of 9 bases. The CDR3 here is CASSQDTGYYEQYF. In DNA, the CDR3 is TGCGCCAGCAGCCAAGATACAGGGTACTACGAGCAGTACTTC.

Written as DNA, the CDR3 is TGCGCCAGCAGCCAAGAAGGTTTGGCGAGGGACAGGGGGCTCGACACTGAAGCTTTCTTT. This gives the protein CASSQEGLARDRGLDTEAFF. The chain uses TRBV4-1 and TRBJ1-1; 12 bases fit TRBD1. Germline CDR1 MGHRA, CDR2 YSYEKL. The CDR3 has 20 residues. J gave up 3 bases and V 0 bases, and 14 bases lay outside the gene matches.

The sample holds many counts of this clone. The gene calls are TRBV29-1 and TRBJ1-1; the match to TRBD1 covers 7 bases. V shed 7 bases and J 2 bases; nucleotides not matched to a gene: 7. This CDR3 contains 13 residues. Germline lookup yields CDR1 SQVTM and CDR2 ANQGSEA. The CDR3 coding sequence is TGCAGCGCCCTTACAGGGGTTAACACTGAAGCTTTCTTT. Protein sequence: CSALTGVNTEAFF.